This T cell receptor beta chain was identified in a study of T cell changes during pregnancy in multiple sclerosis. This CDR3 region has 16 residues. V shed 8 bases and J 0 bases; nucleotides not matched to a gene: 9. CDR1 SEHNR and CDR2 FQNEAQ come from the germline V gene (reference sequence). Measured with immunoSEQ multiplex PCR; TCRdb has only the in-frame clones, and not every one. The sample lists approximately 50,000 clones, approximately 92% occurring once. This sequence was found in a female donor with multiple sclerosis, enrolled in a pregnancy study. This chain connects TRBV7-9 to TRBJ2-1; TRBD2 matches 8 bases. The input for sequencing was CD4+ T cells from peripheral blood mononuclear cells, taken in the third trimester of pregnancy. The CDR3 region has the DNA TGTGCCAGCCGAACTAGCGGTCACTTCTCCTACAATGAGCAGTTCTTC. This gives the protein CASRTSGHFSYNEQFF. The whole variable domain, remainder taken from reference TRBV7-9 and TRBJ2-1, is DTGVSQNPRHKITKRGQNVTFRCDPISEHNRLYWYRQTLGQGPEFLTYFQNEAQLEKSRLLSDRFSAERPKGSFSTLEIQRTEQGDSAMYLCASRTSGHFSYNEQFFGPGTRLTVL.